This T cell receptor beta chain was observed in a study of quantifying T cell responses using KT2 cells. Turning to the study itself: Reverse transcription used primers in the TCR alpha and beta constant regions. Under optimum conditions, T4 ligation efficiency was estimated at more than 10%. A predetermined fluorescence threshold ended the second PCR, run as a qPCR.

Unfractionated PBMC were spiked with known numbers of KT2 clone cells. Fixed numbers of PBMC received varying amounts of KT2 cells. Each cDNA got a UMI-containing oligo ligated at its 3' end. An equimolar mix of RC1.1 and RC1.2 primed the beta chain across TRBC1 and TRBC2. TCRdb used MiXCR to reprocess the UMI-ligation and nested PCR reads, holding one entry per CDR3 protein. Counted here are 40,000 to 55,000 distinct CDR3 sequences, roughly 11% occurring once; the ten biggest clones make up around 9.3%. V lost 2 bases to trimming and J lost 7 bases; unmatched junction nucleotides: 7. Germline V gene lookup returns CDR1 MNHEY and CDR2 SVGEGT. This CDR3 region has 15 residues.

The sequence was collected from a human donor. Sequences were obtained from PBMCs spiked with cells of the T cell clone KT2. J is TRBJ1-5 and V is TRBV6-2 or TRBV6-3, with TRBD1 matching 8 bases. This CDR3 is CASSYRTGQGQPQHF. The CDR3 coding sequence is TGTGCCAGCAGTTACCGGACAGGGCAGGGACAGCCCCAGCATTTT.